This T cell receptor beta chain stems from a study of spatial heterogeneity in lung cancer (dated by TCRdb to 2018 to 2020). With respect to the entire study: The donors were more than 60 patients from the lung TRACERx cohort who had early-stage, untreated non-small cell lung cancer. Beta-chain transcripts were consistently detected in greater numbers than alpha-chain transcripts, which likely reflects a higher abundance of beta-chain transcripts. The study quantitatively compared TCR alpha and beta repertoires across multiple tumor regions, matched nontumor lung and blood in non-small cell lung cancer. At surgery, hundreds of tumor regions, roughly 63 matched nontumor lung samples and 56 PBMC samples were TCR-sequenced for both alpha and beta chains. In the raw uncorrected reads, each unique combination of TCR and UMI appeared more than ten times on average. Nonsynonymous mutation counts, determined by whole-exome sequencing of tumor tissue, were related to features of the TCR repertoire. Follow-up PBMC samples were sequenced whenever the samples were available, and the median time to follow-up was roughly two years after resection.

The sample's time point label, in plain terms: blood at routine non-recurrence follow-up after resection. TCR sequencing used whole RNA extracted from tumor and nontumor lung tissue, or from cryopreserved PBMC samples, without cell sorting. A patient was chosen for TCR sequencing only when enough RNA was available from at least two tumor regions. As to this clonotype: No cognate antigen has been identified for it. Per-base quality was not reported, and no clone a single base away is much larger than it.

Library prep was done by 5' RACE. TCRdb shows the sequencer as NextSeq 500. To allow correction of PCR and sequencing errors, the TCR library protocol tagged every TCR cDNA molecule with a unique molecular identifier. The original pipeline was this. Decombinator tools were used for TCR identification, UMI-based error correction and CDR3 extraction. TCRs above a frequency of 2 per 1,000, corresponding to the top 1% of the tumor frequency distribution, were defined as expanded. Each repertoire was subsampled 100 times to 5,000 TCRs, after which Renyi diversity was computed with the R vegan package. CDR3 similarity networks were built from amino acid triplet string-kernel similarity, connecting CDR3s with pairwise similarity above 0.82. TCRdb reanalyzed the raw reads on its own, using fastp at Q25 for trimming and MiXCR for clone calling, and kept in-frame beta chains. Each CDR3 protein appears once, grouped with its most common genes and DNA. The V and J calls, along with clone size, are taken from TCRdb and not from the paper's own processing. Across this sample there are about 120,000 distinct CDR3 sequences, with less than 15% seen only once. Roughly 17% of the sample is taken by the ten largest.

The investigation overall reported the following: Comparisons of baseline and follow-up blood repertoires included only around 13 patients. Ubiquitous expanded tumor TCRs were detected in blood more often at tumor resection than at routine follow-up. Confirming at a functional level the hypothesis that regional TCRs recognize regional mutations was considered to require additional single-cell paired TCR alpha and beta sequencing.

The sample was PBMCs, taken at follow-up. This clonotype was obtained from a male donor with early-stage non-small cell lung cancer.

The CDR3 amino acid sequence is: CASRPTGTAPRTDTQYF. The bases are TGTGCCAGCAGGCCCACCGGGACAGCTCCTCGCACAGATACGCAGTATTTT. This chain is built from TRBV7-9 and TRBJ2-3, with 7 bases matching TRBD1. V and J are trimmed by 6 bases and 1 base, and the gene matches miss 13 bases of the junction. The CDR3 holds 17 amino acids from the cysteine to the phenylalanine. Only CDR3 DNA is held: 51 bases, read in frame from base 1. The germline V gene encodes CDR1 SEHNR and CDR2 FQNEAQ (reference sequence). The variable domain in full, with residues beyond the CDR3 obtained from the reference TRBV7-9 and TRBJ2-3 genes, is DTGVSQNPRHKITKRGQNVTFRCDPISEHNRLYWYRQTLGQGPEFLTYFQNEAQLEKSRLLSDRFSAERPKGSFSTLEIQRTEQGDSAMYLCASRPTGTAPRTDTQYFGPGTRLTVL.